This T cell receptor (beta chain) was recovered during a study of cytomegalovirus exposure and HLA in healthy donors. Study-level points and caveats: Later, an analysis showed that TCR beta chains associated with HLA were more clonally expanded than others that were equally common.

Points on this clone: The antigen remains unidentified.

Donors had nominal health at sampling but likely had unrecorded immune exposures. In the PCR, 60 Vbeta and 13 Jbeta primers were used. Generated by immunoSEQ multiplex PCR, the TCRdb table keeps only in-frame clones and is missing some. The table shows over 95,000 clones, with 75% to 80% occurring only once. The TCR comes from a female donor in good health and CMV-seronegative. The sample was PBMCs.

Here the CDR3 reads CASSIAGGVWNEQFF. Written as DNA, the CDR3 is TGTGCCAGTTCTATAGCGGGAGGAGTCTGGAATGAGCAGTTCTTC. The V call is TRBV9, the J call TRBJ2-1, with TRBD2 matching over 10 bases. This CDR3 comprises 15 residues. With 8 bases clipped from V and 7 bases from J, the junction kept 12 bases outside the gene matches. CDR1 and CDR2 (germline): SGDLS, YYNGEE.